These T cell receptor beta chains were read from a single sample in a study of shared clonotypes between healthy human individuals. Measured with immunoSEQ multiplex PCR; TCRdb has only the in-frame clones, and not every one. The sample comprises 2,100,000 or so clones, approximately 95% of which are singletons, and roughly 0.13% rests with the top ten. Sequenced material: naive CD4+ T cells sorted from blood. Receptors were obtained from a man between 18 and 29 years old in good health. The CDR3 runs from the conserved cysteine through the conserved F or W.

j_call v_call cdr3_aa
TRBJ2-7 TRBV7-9 CASSFRDRENEQYF
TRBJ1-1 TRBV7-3 CASSRGGLNTEAFF
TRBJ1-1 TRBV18 CASSSGGTEAFF
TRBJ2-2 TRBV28 CASRSDRGDTGELFF
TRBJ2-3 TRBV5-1 CASSPEGAGGGDTQYF
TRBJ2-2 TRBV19 CASREAGNTGELFF
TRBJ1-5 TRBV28 CASSLIQTNQPQHF
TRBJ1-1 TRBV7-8 CASSLINTEAFF
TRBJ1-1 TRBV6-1 CASKSDVTMNTEAFF
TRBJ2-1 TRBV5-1 CASSLVGIPDYNEQFF
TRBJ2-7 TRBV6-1 CASAGAYEQYF
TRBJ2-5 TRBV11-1 CASSIDGETQYF
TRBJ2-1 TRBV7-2 CASSRTKLADSYNEQFF
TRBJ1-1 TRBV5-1 CASSLDGTANTEAFF
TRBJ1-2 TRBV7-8 CASSPMGVPAGDGYTF
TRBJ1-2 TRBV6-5 CASSSTLSGGGYGYTF
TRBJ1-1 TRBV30 CAWALRNTEAFF
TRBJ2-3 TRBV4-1 CASSQRTVSTDTQYF
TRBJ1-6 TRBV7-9 CASSRDRENSPLHF
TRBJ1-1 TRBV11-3 CASSPQGPSRNTEAFF
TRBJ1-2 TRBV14 CASSQAGNRIGGYGYTF
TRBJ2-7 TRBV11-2 CASSLEPGSYEQYF
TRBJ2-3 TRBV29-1 CSVIQGDTQYF
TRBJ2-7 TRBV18 CASSPGQGSSYEQYF
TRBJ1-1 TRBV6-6 CASQGGWYTEAFF
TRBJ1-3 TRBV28 CASSFQISRNTIYF
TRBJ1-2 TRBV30 CAWSVPPGGGYTF
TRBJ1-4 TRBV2 CASSEGDRLGGLFF